These 20 T cell receptor beta chains were sequenced from one sample in a study of Ad26.COV2.S vaccination and SARS-CoV-2 variants. The treatment here: some 20 received Ad26.COV2.S at low or high dose, single or two shots; roughly five received placebo; per-sample allocation not given. Day 63 following the first vaccine or placebo injection was when the samples were taken. TCRdb's table, derived via immunoSEQ multiplex PCR, lists solely in-frame clones and lacks some. This sample has around 450,000 clones, with around 89% found just once. The sequencing used peripheral blood, collected in a trial of Ad26.COV2.S vaccine versus placebo. The receptors derive from a person aged 18-65 years who received the Ad26.COV2.S COVID-19 vaccine or a placebo.

The chain uses TRBV6-1 and TRBJ1-6, with D possibly TRBD1 on 5 matching bases. V lost 0 bases and J lost 0, with 9 bases in between. The length of the CDR3 is 17 residues. The V gene's germline CDR1 is MNHNS and CDR2 SASEGT. The CDR3 protein is CASSEAGGSSYNSPLHF. DNA of the CDR3: TGTGCCAGCAGTGAAGCGGGGGGAAGCTCCTATAATTCACCCCTCCACTTT.

The chain links TRBV5-1 to TRBJ2-5, with D tentatively TRBD1 or TRBD2 (5 bases each). V lost 2 bases to trimming and J lost 5 bases, with 10 bases between them. The CDR3 totals 13 residues. Germline V gene data show CDR1 as SGHRS and CDR2 as YFSETQ. The CDR3 region has the DNA TGCGCCAGCAGCTTTGGGGCGGGCGAGACCCAGTACTTC. Amino acid sequence: CASSFGAGETQYF.

The chain is built from TRBV5-5 and TRBJ2-6, with 9 positions matching TRBD2. The germline V gene has CDR1 SGHKS and CDR2 YYEKEE (reference sequence). There are 15 residues in the CDR3. After removal of 4 bases from V and 2 bases from J, the junction contained 1 base not matched to a gene. CDR3 loop: CASSAGGTGANVLTF. As DNA, the CDR3 is TGTGCCAGCAGCGCGGGAGGGACTGGGGCCAACGTCCTGACTTTC. Full variable domain (outside the CDR3, taken from reference TRBV5-5 and TRBJ2-6): DAGVTQSPTHLIKTRGQQVTLRCSPISGHKSVSWYQQVLGQGPQFIFQYYEKEERGRGNFPDRFSARQFPNYSSELNVNALLLGDSALYLCASSAGGTGANVLTFGAGSRLTVL.

This clone was seen only once. The gene calls are TRBV7-3 and TRBJ2-7; 8 bases fit TRBD1. Germline CDR1 is SGHTA and CDR2 is FQGTGA. The CDR3 is 14 residues long. With V trimmed by 6 bases and J by 6 bases, 10 bases remained unmatched. Here the CDR3 reads CASRSVQGTGEQYF. CDR3 DNA sequence: TGTGCCAGCAGGTCCGTGCAGGGGACAGGCGAGCAGTACTTC.

CDR3 nucleotides: TGTGCCTGGACCCGGAGGACTACATTGATTTACGAGCAGTACTTC. Protein: CAWTRRTTLIYEQYF. The chain has TRBV30 and TRBJ2-7; D might be TRBD2 (6 bases). The CDR3 sequence is 15 residues long. The V and J ends lost 4 bases and 4 bases respectively, with 20 bases between them. Germline lookup yields CDR1 GTSNPN and CDR2 SVGIG (reference sequence).

V is TRBV27 and J is TRBJ2-7; TRBD1 agrees at 9 bases. Germline trimming cut 4 bases from V and 0 bases from J; bases unmatched to any gene: 7. The CDR3 has 16 amino acids. CDR1 and CDR2 (germline): MNHEY, SMNVEV (reference sequence). The CDR3 sequence: CASSSAGTGHSYEQYF. CDR3 coding DNA: TGTGCCAGCAGTTCCGCCGGGACAGGGCACTCCTACGAGCAGTACTTC.

The chain joins TRBV10-3 to TRBJ1-1; 9 bases line up with TRBD1. The CDR3 covers 15 residues. V was pared by 3 bases and J by 3 bases, with 5 bases of the junction left unmatched. Germline lookup yields CDR1 ENHRY and CDR2 SYGVKD. CDR3 sequence reads: CAISDPGQGDTEAFF. As DNA, the CDR3 is TGTGCCATCAGTGACCCGGGACAGGGAGACACTGAAGCTTTCTTT.

As regards this clone: Other nucleotide sequences in the sample specify the same CDR3. J is TRBJ1-1 and V is TRBV18; D gene uncertain. V was trimmed by 3 bases and J by 1 base, leaving 6 bases between them. The CDR3 runs to 13 residues. The germline V gene encodes CDR1 KGHSH and CDR2 LQKENI. CDR3 region: CASSPSGNTEAFF. Here the CDR3 DNA reads TGTGCCAGCTCACCCAGTGGGAACACTGAAGCTTTCTTT. Variable domain in full (rest from reference TRBV18 and TRBJ1-1): NAGVMQNPRHLVRRRGQEARLRCSPMKGHSHVYWYRQLPEEGLKFMVYLQKENIIDESGMPKERFSAEFPKEGPSILRIQQVVRGDSAAYFCASSPSGNTEAFFGQGTRLTVV.

This clone has a handful of counts. Within the sample, other DNA sequences also encode this same CDR3. V is TRBV7-2 and J is TRBJ1-1; a possible D gene is TRBD1 (5 bases). This CDR3 is built from 13 residues. Germline assignment: CDR1 SGHTA and CDR2 FQGNSA. With 6 bases removed from V and 1 base from J, the gap between germline ends came to 9 bases. The CDR3 DNA reads as TGTGCCAGCAGTTCACAGGAGAACACTGAAGCTTTCTTT. Translation gives CASSSQENTEAFF.

The J gene is TRBJ2-5, the V gene TRBV2; the D gene is possibly TRBD2 (5 bases). V lost 6 bases, J lost 0 bases, and 8 bases lay in between. Germline V gene lookup returns CDR1 SNHLY and CDR2 FYNNEI. The CDR3 is made up of 13 amino acids. The CDR3 coding sequence is TGTGCCAGCAGCCGAGGGAACCAAGAGACCCAGTACTTC. This gives the protein CASSRGNQETQYF.

This clone turned up a few times. The V and J genes are TRBV18 and TRBJ1-3; TRBD1 is a possible D gene (6 bases). CDR1 and CDR2 from the germline V gene are KGHSH and LQKENI. Trimming removed 5 bases at V and 6 bases at J, with 23 bases between. There are 17 residues in the CDR3. The CDR3: CASSTLDWTAGANTIYF. DNA for the CDR3: TGTGCCAGCTCAACACTAGACTGGACAGCCGGAGCAAACACCATATATTTT.

V is TRBV7-9 and J is TRBJ1-4, with no clear D. The germline CDR1 and CDR2 sequences are SEHNR and FQNEAQ (reference sequence). This CDR3 has 14 residues. Between the trimmed V and J ends, which lost 2 bases and 5 bases, there was a span of 9 bases. CDR3 nucleotides: TGTGCCAGCAGCTTATCACAAAGAAATGAAAAACTGTTTTTT. Protein sequence: CASSLSQRNEKLFF.

The rearrangement uses TRBV18 and TRBJ1-1; D perhaps matches TRBD1 (5 bases). The CDR3 length is 14 residues. Trimming took off 0 bases at V and 3 bases at J, with 8 bases between the two ends. In germline, CDR1 is KGHSH, CDR2 LQKENI. CDR3 protein: CASSPPGPYTEAFF. The CDR3 DNA is TGTGCCAGCTCACCACCGGGACCTTACACTGAAGCTTTCTTT.

This clone was seen a handful of times. The chain links TRBV28 to TRBJ2-7; D is uncertain. CDR1 MDHEN and CDR2 SYDVKM come from the germline V gene. This CDR3 has 10 amino acids. The V end lost 6 bases, the J end lost 13 bases, and 13 bases lay between the germline ends. The CDR3 loop reads CASSQMTFYF. The CDR3 DNA sequence: TGTGCCAGCAGCCAAATGACCTTTTACTTC. The full variable domain, with the rest looked up from reference TRBV28 and TRBJ2-7, is DVKVTQSSRYLVKRTGEKVFLECVQDMDHENMFWYRQDPGLGLRLIYFSYDVKMKEKGDIPEGYSVSREKKERFSLILESASTNQTSMYLCASSQMTFYFGPGTRLTVT.

V usage is TRBV19 and J usage is TRBJ1-1; TRBD1 might be the D (6 bases). The CDR3 length is 12 residues. V lost 7 bases to trimming and J lost 11 bases, with 17 bases between them. Germline CDR1 reads LNHDA; CDR2 reads SQIVND (reference sequence). CDR3 residues: CASTTIRGEAFF. Here the CDR3 DNA reads TGTGCCAGTACCACAATCAGGGGCGAGGCTTTCTTT. The full variable domain, rest sourced from reference TRBV19 and TRBJ1-1, is DGGITQSPKYLFRKEGQNVTLSCEQNLNHDAMYWYRQDPGQGLRLIYYSQIVNDFQKGDIAEGYSVSREKKESFPLTVTSAQKNPTAFYLCASTTIRGEAFFGQGTRLTVV.

The chain combines TRBV18 with TRBJ2-3; TRBD2 aligns across 9 bases. In germline, CDR1 is KGHSH, CDR2 LQKENI. CDR3 size: 19 residues. V lost 1 base to trimming and J lost 0 bases; unmatched junction nucleotides: 11. The chain's CDR3 is CASSPLPSGKQTSTDTQYF. DNA for the CDR3: TGTGCCAGCTCACCACTGCCTAGCGGGAAACAAACTAGCACAGATACGCAGTATTTT.

The genes are TRBV29-1 and TRBJ1-2; TRBD1 aligns across 7 bases. V shed 4 bases, J shed 8 bases, and the junction held 4 bases outside the gene matches. Germline assignment: CDR1 SQVTM and CDR2 ANQGSEA. The CDR3 loop spans 11 amino acids. CDR3 loop: CSVGQGQGYTF. In nucleotides, the CDR3 is TGCAGCGTTGGACAGGGACAAGGCTACACCTTC.

The J gene is TRBJ1-1, the V gene TRBV7-9, with 7 bases matching TRBD1. J gave up 8 bases and V 6 bases, and 12 bases lay outside the gene matches. Germline values: CDR1 SEHNR, CDR2 FQNEAQ (reference sequence). The CDR3 has 14 amino acids. The CDR3 nucleotides read TGTGCCAGCAGTCTCGGGACAGCGAGTGTCGAAGCTTTCTTT. It codes for CASSLGTASVEAFF.

The CDR3: CSASNPRREKLFF. CDR3 DNA sequence: TGCAGTGCTAGTAATCCCCGGCGGGAAAAACTGTTTTTT. This rearrangement joins TRBV20-1 to TRBJ1-4, with no clear D. Trimming removed 3 bases from V and 8 bases from J, with 13 bases in between. This CDR3 is built from 13 residues. CDR1 and CDR2 (germline): DFQATT, SNEGSKA (reference sequence).

J is TRBJ1-1 and V is TRBV10-3; TRBD1 might be the D (6 bases). The CDR3 consists of 15 residues. The ends were cut back, 6 bases at V and 0 bases at J, with 14 bases in the middle. The germline V gene has CDR1 ENHRY and CDR2 SYGVKD. CDR3 bases: TGTGCCATCAGCGCACAGGGTGCCATGAACACTGAAGCTTTCTTT. It translates to CAISAQGAMNTEAFF.